This T cell receptor beta chain emerged from a study of T-cell memory formation after mild COVID-19. Study-wide background: Clustering of TCRs was largely donor specific.

The germline CDR1 and CDR2 sequences are DFQATT and SNEGSKA (reference sequence). The CDR3 consists of 16 residues. V was trimmed by 0 bases and J by 7 bases, leaving 19 bases between them. Worth noting for this clonotype: What it binds is unknown.

5'RACE primed at constant segments yielded TCR alpha and TCR beta cDNA libraries bearing sample barcodes and UMIs. One entry per CDR3 protein, called by TCRdb with MiXCR from the 5' RACE reads. The repertoire consists of 160,000 or so distinct CDR3 sequences, with 25% to 40% occurring once and the leading ten covering around 12%. Findings of the study overall: CD4/CD8 balance held among clones contracting day 15 to 85, and later expanders leaned CD4+. Researchers report contracting CD4+ clones mostly in CM and EM, with CD8+ clones in EMRA.

The source is an adult woman who had mild COVID-19 (a few samples of this study predate the infection). Cell type and time point are not known. Sequenced material: PBMCs or a T cell subset sorted from them (not recorded which). The V and J genes are TRBV20-1 and TRBJ1-5; unclear D gene. DNA of the CDR3: TGCAGTGCTAGAGACCCCGACGGGTTATACAACCAGCCCCAGCATTTT. Residues: CSARDPDGLYNQPQHF.